This T cell receptor beta chain was profiled in a study of T cells in Graves' hyperthyroidism and ophthalmopathy. V shed 8 bases and J shed 2 bases, with 12 bases lying between them. Germline V gene sequence: CDR1 SNHLY, CDR2 FYNNEI. The CDR3 has 13 amino acids. Exclusion followed for patients with uncontrolled infection, other autoimmune disease, pregnancy or lactation. Diagnosis relied on clinical symptoms, serum thyroxine and TRAb, thyroid ultrasound and orbital computed tomography. Researchers took RNA transcripts and amplified the TCR beta CDR3 regions from them. First-round RT-PCR with HTBI primers amplified the TCR CDR3 region. TCRdb ran MiXCR on the multiplex PCR reads and lists one entry per CDR3 protein. The repertoire includes hundreds of thousands of distinct CDR3 sequences, around 13% of them detected once, and under 30% sits in the top ten.

This chain joins TRBV2 and TRBJ2-5; D ambiguous. The sequence was obtained from a woman in her twenties or thirties with Graves' hyperthyroidism. Sequenced input: blood. The CDR3 nucleotides are TGTGCCAGCGGCGCACAATTTCAAGAGACCCAGTACTTC. This translates into CASGAQFQETQYF.